The T cell receptor (beta chain) under discussion was sequenced for a study of cytomegalovirus exposure and HLA in healthy donors. Study outcomes and limitations: HLA-A and HLA-B allele assignments for most subjects were reportedly predicted accurately using TCR beta sequences. One variant, a missense change in DCLRE1C, was linked in a later analysis to TCR beta V- and J-gene trimming. Highest at DRB1 and lowest at HLA-C, TCR association rates differed among HLA loci in a later analysis.

PCR amplification relied on 60 Vbeta primers (plus 13 Jbeta primers). Profiling relied on immunoSEQ multiplex PCR, and the TCRdb table lists in-frame clones only, not all of them. Here the sample spans some 120,000 clones, 74% being singletons. This clone showed up just a few times. Its target is not known. Germline and junction disagree at one end, which may indicate a read error. Germline V gene data show CDR1 as SEHNR and CDR2 as FQNEAQ (reference sequence). There are 15 residues in the CDR3. The sequence came from a woman aged 45-60 years in good health and CMV-seropositive. This rearrangement joins TRBV7-9 to TRBJ2-7; 8 bases match TRBD1. The sequenced sample was PBMCs. The CDR3 DNA sequence: TGTTCCAGCAGCGCCGAGGCGACAGGGGCCTACGAGCAGTACTTC. It yields the protein CSSSAEATGAYEQYF.